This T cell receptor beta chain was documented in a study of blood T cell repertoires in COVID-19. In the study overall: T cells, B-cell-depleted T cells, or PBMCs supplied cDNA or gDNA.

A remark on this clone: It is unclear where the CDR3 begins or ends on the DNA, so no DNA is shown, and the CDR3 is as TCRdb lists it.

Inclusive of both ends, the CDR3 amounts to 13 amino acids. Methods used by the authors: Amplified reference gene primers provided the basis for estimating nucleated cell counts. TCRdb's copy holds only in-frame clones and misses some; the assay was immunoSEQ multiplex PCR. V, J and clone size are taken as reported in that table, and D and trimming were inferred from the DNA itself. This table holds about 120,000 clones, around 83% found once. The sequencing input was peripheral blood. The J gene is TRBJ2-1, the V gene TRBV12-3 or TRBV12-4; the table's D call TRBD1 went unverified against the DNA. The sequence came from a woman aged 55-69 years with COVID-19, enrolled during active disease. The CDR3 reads CASSFGRGSRAVF.